This record looks at one T cell receptor beta chain sequence and its context. Its cognate antigen is unknown. The patients, who ranged from 18 to 65 in age, presented with newly diagnosed hyperthyroidism lasting under 2 months. Uncontrolled infection, other autoimmune disease, pregnancy or lactation excluded patients. Diagnoses were established using clinical symptoms, serum thyroxine and TRAb, thyroid ultrasound and orbital computed tomography. This CDR3 is 13 amino acids long. The V gene lost 4 bases and the J gene lost 3 bases, with 9 bases spanning the gap. CDR1 KGHSH and CDR2 LQKENI come from the germline V gene. RNA transcripts yielded amplified TCR beta CDR3 regions. Carried out on the TCR CDR3, a first-round RT-PCR used the HTBI primer set. TCRdb re-called the multiplex PCR reads through MiXCR, storing one row per CDR3 protein. In the table there are about 720,000 distinct CDR3 sequences, roughly 15% of which are singletons.

The data stem from a study of T cells in Graves' hyperthyroidism and ophthalmopathy. Study results and limitations: Blood shared most expanded thyroid clonotypes above 0.001.

The sequenced material came from blood. The rearrangement joins TRBV18 to TRBJ2-5; possibly TRBD1 for D (5 bases). This clonotype was obtained from a man between 18 and 29 years old with Graves' hyperthyroidism. The CDR3 DNA reads as TGTGCCAGCTCACTGACAGCCGAAGAGACCCAGTACTTC. As protein: CASSLTAEETQYF.